A selection of T cell receptor beta chains follows, all from one sample in a study of shared clonotypes between healthy human individuals. The protocol was immunoSEQ multiplex PCR, while the TCRdb copy is restricted to in-frame clones and leaves out a portion. The data contain over a million clones, 96% of them seen just once; the ten biggest clones take up roughly 1.2%. Material: naive CD4+ T cells sorted from blood. These receptors all stem from a man aged 25 to 40 in good health. Each CDR3 is given with its conserved first and last residue. The D gene is left open where the match is weak. Clone size is given for some rows only: seen once, a few or many times, or a class if the clone is expanded.

>-|14|TRBJ2-3|-|TRBV2
CASSEGLRGDTQYF
TGTGCCAGCAGTGAAGGACTACGGGGGGATACGCAGTATTTT
>-|15|TRBJ1-2|-|TRBV25-1
CASRGSAGTVGGYTF
TGTGCCAGCAGGGGGTCCGCCGGGACGGTGGGTGGCTACACCTTC
>-|15|TRBJ1-3|-|TRBV9
CASSPTQGTGNTIYF
TGTGCCAGCAGCCCCACCCAGGGGACTGGAAACACCATATATTTT
>-|16|TRBJ2-5|-|TRBV27
CASSPPRTALKETQYF
TGTGCCAGCAGTCCACCGAGGACAGCTCTGAAAGAGACCCAGTACTTC
>TRBD2|16|TRBJ2-4|-|TRBV19
CASRPSGRAGKNIQYF
TGTGCCAGTAGGCCTAGCGGGAGGGCGGGTAAAAACATTCAGTACTTC
>-|15|TRBJ1-4|-|TRBV9
CASGQSGLMDEKLFF
TGTGCCAGCGGACAATCGGGACTGATGGATGAAAAACTGTTTTTT
>-|16|TRBJ1-2|-|TRBV27
CASSHHPIPSSYGYTF
TGTGCCAGCAGCCACCACCCGATCCCTTCCTCCTATGGCTACACCTTC
>-|14|TRBJ2-5|-|TRBV11-2
CASSPTGTQETQYF
TGTGCCAGCAGCCCAACCGGGACCCAAGAGACCCAGTACTTC
>-|14|TRBJ1-2|-|TRBV7-9
CASSFGGHNYGYTF
TGTGCCAGCAGCTTCGGGGGGCATAACTATGGCTACACCTTC
>TRBD2|16|TRBJ2-1|-|TRBV9
CASSVALAGGHNEQFF
TGTGCCAGCAGCGTAGCCCTAGCGGGAGGCCACAATGAGCAGTTCTTC
>-|13|TRBJ1-2|-|TRBV19
CASSRTVRDGYTF
TGTGCCAGTAGTAGAACTGTCAGGGACGGCTACACCTTC
>-|13|TRBJ2-7|-|TRBV18
CASSRDRSYEQYF
TGTGCCAGCTCACGCGACAGATCCTACGAGCAGTACTTC
>-|13|TRBJ2-1|-|TRBV6-5
CASSPRVYNEQFF
TGTGCCAGCAGCCCTAGGGTATACAATGAGCAGTTCTTC
>-|12|TRBJ2-3|few|TRBV7-3
CASSFSTDTQYF
TGTGCCAGCAGCTTTAGCACAGATACGCAGTATTTT
>-|15|TRBJ2-3|-|TRBV28
CASSRIGDTTDTQYF
TGTGCCAGCAGCCGCATAGGGGACACGACCGATACGCAGTATTTT
>-|14|TRBJ1-2|-|TRBV6-5
CASSYSRTAYGYTF
TGTGCCAGCAGTTACTCGCGGACAGCCTATGGCTACACCTTC
>-|18|TRBJ2-3|-|TRBV9
CASSAGRGRGPIPDTQYF
TGTGCCAGCAGCGCAGGACGGGGCAGGGGCCCGATCCCAGATACGCAGTATTTT
>-|13|TRBJ1-1|-|TRBV9
CASSPHMNTEAFF
TGTGCCAGCAGCCCACACATGAACACTGAAGCTTTCTTT
>-|13|TRBJ1-3|once|TRBV7-9
CASSLSTRDTIYF
TGTGCCAGCAGCTTATCTACCAGAGACACCATATATTTT
>TRBD2|15|TRBJ2-2|once|TRBV7-3
CASSPPGGNTGELFF
TGTGCCAGCAGCCCCCCGGGAGGTAACACCGGGGAGCTGTTTTTT
>-|14|TRBJ2-3|-|TRBV28
CASSLRLEKDTQYF
TGTGCCAGCAGTTTACGCCTAGAAAAAGATACGCAGTATTTT
>TRBD2|18|TRBJ2-5|-|TRBV9
CASSVQLGTSGNQETQYF
TGTGCCAGCAGCGTACAACTAGGGACTAGCGGAAATCAAGAGACCCAGTACTTC
>-|12|TRBJ1-1|-|TRBV29-1
CSASPGNTEAFF
TGCAGCGCCTCCCCCGGGAACACTGAAGCTTTCTTT
>TRBD2|16|TRBJ2-1|-|TRBV9
CASSVAASGSYSEQFF
TGTGCCAGCAGCGTAGCGGCTAGCGGGAGTTATAGTGAGCAGTTCTTC
>-|24|TRBJ1-2|few|TRBV1
CTSSQAKGGEMGPLPAAYNYGYTF
TGCACCAGCAGCCAAGCTAAAGGGGGTGAAATGGGGCCCCTACCTGCGGCATATAACTATGGCTACACCTTC
>-|18|TRBJ1-1|-|TRBV9
CASSVVTPRSGLNTEAFF
TGTGCCAGCAGCGTAGTAACGCCTCGCTCAGGCCTGAACACTGAAGCTTTCTTT
>-|13|TRBJ2-1|once|TRBV30
CAWKLAGDNEQFF
TGTGCCTGGAAGCTGGCAGGGGACAATGAGCAGTTCTTC
>-|15|TRBJ2-5|-|TRBV27
CASSPRPRYQETQYF
TGTGCCAGCAGTCCAAGACCCAGGTACCAAGAGACCCAGTACTTC
>-|11|TRBJ2-3|-|TRBV28
CASSLLNTQYF
TGTGCCAGCAGTTTGTTGAATACGCAGTATTTT
>-|13|TRBJ1-1|-|TRBV29-1
CSVVKLLTTEAFF
TGCAGCGTTGTTAAGTTACTAACCACTGAAGCTTTCTTT
>-|13|TRBJ2-5|-|TRBV29-1
CSVVRVNQETQYF
TGCAGCGTTGTAAGGGTGAACCAAGAGACCCAGTACTTC
>-|12|TRBJ1-5|-|TRBV2
CASGPINQPQHF
TGTGCCAGCGGCCCGATAAATCAGCCCCAGCATTTT
>-|13|TRBJ2-7|-|TRBV6-5
CASKPTGNYEQYF
TGTGCCAGCAAACCGACGGGCAACTACGAGCAGTACTTC
>-|14|TRBJ2-3|-|TRBV2
CASIAEASTDTQYF
TGTGCCAGCATAGCGGAGGCTAGCACAGATACGCAGTATTTT
>-|14|TRBJ2-7|-|TRBV14
CASSQTTVSYEQYF
TGTGCCAGCAGCCAAACGACAGTCTCCTACGAGCAGTACTTC
>TRBD2|20|TRBJ2-2|-|TRBV7-3
CASSLNLRLAGEVDTGELFF
TGTGCCAGCAGCTTGAATCTGAGACTAGCGGGAGAAGTTGACACCGGGGAGCTGTTTTTT
>TRBD1|14|TRBJ1-5|once|TRBV2
CASSGGRGNQPQHF
TGTGCCAGCAGTGGCGGCAGGGGGAATCAGCCCCAGCATTTT
>TRBD2|20|TRBJ2-3|-|TRBV11-3
CASSLGSIWASGTFTDTQYF
TGTGCCAGCAGCTTAGGGTCTATTTGGGCTAGCGGGACTTTCACAGATACGCAGTATTTT
>TRBD2|19|TRBJ2-1|-|TRBV7-8
CASSFSGTSGSPSYNEQFF
TGTGCCAGCAGCTTCTCAGGGACTAGCGGGAGTCCCTCCTACAATGAGCAGTTCTTC
>-|16|TRBJ2-1|-|TRBV9
CASSVALVGIEHEQFF
TGTGCCAGCAGCGTAGCTTTGGTGGGGATCGAGCATGAGCAGTTCTTC
>TRBD1|17|TRBJ2-1|-|TRBV9
CASSVRGQASSGNEQFF
TGTGCCAGCAGCGTCAGGGGACAGGCCTCGTCAGGCAATGAGCAGTTCTTC
>-|15|TRBJ2-2|-|TRBV2
CASSDPGVNTGELFF
TGTGCCAGCAGTGATCCCGGGGTTAACACCGGGGAGCTGTTTTTT
>TRBD1|13|TRBJ1-2|once|TRBV27
CASSPLGQEGYTF
TGTGCCAGCAGTCCGCTTGGACAGGAAGGCTACACCTTC
>TRBD1|17|TRBJ2-6|-|TRBV28
CASRSGQGDSGANVLTF
TGTGCCAGCAGATCGGGACAGGGAGACTCTGGGGCCAACGTCCTGACTTTC
>-|19|TRBJ2-7|-|TRBV21-1
CASSKRPPGRQAKFYEQYF
TGTGCCAGCAGCAAACGCCCCCCGGGGAGACAGGCAAAATTCTACGAGCAGTACTTC
>-|10|TRBJ2-5|once|TRBV7-9
CASGPETQYF
TGTGCCAGCGGTCCGGAGACCCAGTACTTC
>TRBD1|16|TRBJ2-5|-|TRBV7-9
CASSTRTGILQETQYF
TGTGCCAGCAGCACGAGGACAGGGATTTTGCAAGAGACCCAGTACTTC
>TRBD1|12|TRBJ2-7|once|TRBV29-1
CSVQTGGYEQYF
TGCAGCGTCCAGACAGGGGGCTACGAGCAGTACTTC
>-|14|TRBJ2-1|-|TRBV11-1
CASSLGNPGNEQFF
TGTGCCAGCAGCTTAGGGAATCCAGGCAATGAGCAGTTCTTC
>TRBD2|16|TRBJ2-3|-|TRBV5-6
CASSLIAGGVADTQYF
TGTGCCAGCAGCTTGATTGCGGGAGGGGTCGCAGATACGCAGTATTTT
>-|14|TRBJ2-3|-|TRBV7-9
CASSSLASTDTQYF
TGTGCCAGCTCCTCATTAGCGAGCACAGATACGCAGTATTTT
>TRBD2|16|TRBJ2-7|-|TRBV4-1
CASSQAERGLGNEQYF
TGCGCCAGCAGCCAAGCTGAAAGGGGACTAGGGAACGAGCAGTACTTC
>-|13|TRBJ2-1|-|TRBV29-1
CSAEARTRNEQFF
TGCAGCGCCGAAGCCAGGACCCGGAATGAGCAGTTCTTC
>-|13|TRBJ2-1|-|TRBV10-3
CATQPQGVHEQFF
TGTGCCACCCAGCCTCAGGGCGTGCATGAGCAGTTCTTC
>-|18|TRBJ1-1|-|TRBV7-6
CASSPRLRAGDGNTEAFF
TGTGCCAGCAGCCCCCGGCTACGGGCGGGGGACGGGAACACTGAAGCTTTCTTT